This is a list of T cell receptor beta chains from one sample in a study of human T cells and chemical hapten exposure. TCRdb fed the RACE reads into MiXCR, producing one record per CDR3 protein. The top ten clones hold 2.4% of a sample with 50,000 to 60,000 distinct CDR3 sequences, 12% of them seen once. Specimen: whole blood, collected in connection with sensitization to the hapten diphenylcyclopropenone (DPC). These receptors all stem from a man between 25 and 39 years old with alopecia areata. Some clones in this sample may be carry-over from other donors' samples. CDR3s include the opening cysteine and the closing phenylalanine or tryptophan. The order of the fields is clone size, D gene, V gene, J gene, CDR3 DNA, CDR3 protein. The D gene is left open where the match is weak. Clone size is given for some rows only: seen once, a few or many times, or a class if the clone is expanded.

NA	NA	TRBV9	TRBJ2-5	TGTGCCAGCAGCACCCAACCCCGGGAGACCCAGTACTTC	CASSTQPRETQYF
many	NA	TRBV28	TRBJ1-1	TGTGCCAGCAGTTTCAGGATGCCAGGCACTGAAGCTTTCTTT	CASSFRMPGTEAFF
NA	TRBD2	TRBV20-1	TRBJ2-2	TGCAGTGCTAGTATCCTAGCGGGGGCCCGGACCGGGGAGCTGTTTTTT	CSASILAGARTGELFF
NA	NA	TRBV2	TRBJ1-4	TGTGCCAGCATTAGCCCGGGAGAAAAACTGTTTTTT	CASISPGEKLFF
few	NA	TRBV5-1	TRBJ2-2	TGCGCCAGCAGCTTATACAGGGACACCGGGGAGCTGTTTTTT	CASSLYRDTGELFF
many	TRBD1	TRBV7-9	TRBJ1-1	TGTGCCAGCGTGGGACAGGGTGGCACTGAAGCTTTCTTT	CASVGQGGTEAFF
NA	NA	TRBV20-1	TRBJ2-5	TGCAGTGCTCCCGCGGACGGCCACCAAGAGACCCAGTACTTC	CSAPADGHQETQYF
many	NA	TRBV24-1	TRBJ2-7	TGTGCCACCAGTGATTCCGGCAGGTCCTACGAGCAGTACTTC	CATSDSGRSYEQYF
NA	TRBD2	TRBV29-1	TRBJ2-1	TGCAGCGTTGCGCGTAGCGGGGGGACGTATGAGCAGTTCTTC	CSVARSGGTYEQFF
many	NA	TRBV9	TRBJ2-1	TGTGCCAGCAGTGGCAATGAGCAGTTCTTC	CASSGNEQFF
NA	NA	TRBV20-1	TRBJ2-7	TGCAGTGCTAGACCGACAGGAACCTCCTACGAGCAGTACTTC	CSARPTGTSYEQYF
many	TRBD1	TRBV5-1	TRBJ1-2	TGCGCCAGCAGCTTAAGACAGGGAATGGAGCATGGCTACACCTTC	CASSLRQGMEHGYTF
few	NA	TRBV2	TRBJ2-1	TGTGCCAGCACGCAGGTTTACTCCTACAATGAGCAGTTCTTC	CASTQVYSYNEQFF
many	NA	TRBV4-1	TRBJ2-6	TGCGCCAGCAGCCACCCCGCGAAGGGTAACTCTGGGGCCAACGTCCTGACTTTC	CASSHPAKGNSGANVLTF
many	NA	TRBV7-9	TRBJ2-1	TGTGCCAGCAGCCTCAGGGACACCCACAATGAGCAGTTCTTC	CASSLRDTHNEQFF
many	NA	TRBV3-1	TRBJ1-5	TGTGCCAGCAGCCAAGGTCGTCGCAATCAGCCCCAGCATTTT	CASSQGRRNQPQHF
few	NA	TRBV12-3/TRBV12-4	TRBJ2-3	TGTGCCAGCAGGGGCTCAGATACGCAGTATTTT	CASRGSDTQYF
many	NA	TRBV18	TRBJ2-7	TGTGCCAGCTCCGAACGGACGGTCGAGCAGTACTTC	CASSERTVEQYF
many	NA	TRBV12-3/TRBV12-4	TRBJ1-2	TGTGCCAGCAGTTCCACGGCCCCCCTACGCTATGGCTACACCTTC	CASSSTAPLRYGYTF
few	NA	TRBV4-2	TRBJ1-2	TGTGCCAGCAGCCAAGATCTGGCAGGAACTGGCGGCTACACCTTC	CASSQDLAGTGGYTF
NA	TRBD2	TRBV24-1	TRBJ2-3	TGTGCCACCAGTAGACTAGCGGGAAACACAGATACGCAGTATTTT	CATSRLAGNTDTQYF
many	NA	TRBV28	TRBJ2-7	TGTGCCAGCAGCCCCCATTGGCAGTCCTACGAGCAGTACTTC	CASSPHWQSYEQYF
many	TRBD2	TRBV27	TRBJ2-3	TGTGCCAGCAGTCTACTAGCGGGGGATACGCAGTATTTT	CASSLLAGDTQYF
many	TRBD1	TRBV7-3	TRBJ1-1	TGTGCCAGCAGCCGGGGACAGGGAAACACTGAAGCTTTCTTT	CASSRGQGNTEAFF
few	NA	TRBV9	TRBJ2-7	TGTGCCAGCAGCGTAGCTACGTGGTCCTACGAGCAGTACTTC	CASSVATWSYEQYF
NA	TRBD2	TRBV10-3	TRBJ2-5	TGTGCCATCAAGGAGGGGACTAGCGGATTACAAGAGACCCAGTACTTC	CAIKEGTSGLQETQYF
NA	NA	TRBV20-1	TRBJ2-7	TGCAGTGCTAGAGATTCGACCCTCTACGAGCAGTACTTC	CSARDSTLYEQYF
few	NA	TRBV5-1	TRBJ1-6	TGCGCCAGCAGCTCAGGGACACTGGATTCACCCCTCCACTTT	CASSSGTLDSPLHF
many	NA	TRBV6-5	TRBJ2-7	TGTGCCAGCAGTTACTCGAGCAAAGGGGCCGCCGGCCGCTACGAGCAGTACTTC	CASSYSSKGAAGRYEQYF
many	TRBD1	TRBV4-2	TRBJ2-3	TGTGCCAGCAGCCAAGACCTCCTAGGGACAGGGAGGACAGATACGCAGTATTTT	CASSQDLLGTGRTDTQYF
few	NA	TRBV6-2/TRBV6-3	TRBJ1-1	TGTGCCAGCAGTTACACCGCCCAGGGGTCTGAAGCTTTCTTT	CASSYTAQGSEAFF
few	TRBD1	TRBV6-5	TRBJ1-4	TGTGCCAGCAAGAGGGACAGGGGCTGGGAAAAACTGTTTTTT	CASKRDRGWEKLFF
few	NA	TRBV7-6	TRBJ1-1	TGTGCCAGCAGCTTAGGCGACAGGAACACTGAAGCTTTCTTT	CASSLGDRNTEAFF
many	NA	TRBV12-3/TRBV12-4	TRBJ1-6	TGTGCCAGCAGTCCGGGCAGGGTCACTTCACCCCTCCACTTT	CASSPGRVTSPLHF
NA	NA	TRBV20-1	TRBJ2-5	TGCAGTGCTAGTATGGGGTTTGAAGAGACCCAGTACTTC	CSASMGFEETQYF